The T cell receptor (beta chain) under discussion was sequenced for a study of blood T cell repertoires in COVID-19. Overall study: Acute and convalescent COVID-19 samples came from the United States, Italy and Spain. Sample material is recorded as cDNA or gDNA derived from T cells, B-cell-depleted T cells, or PBMCs.

As originally analysed: By means of reference gene primer amplification, nucleated cell counts were estimated. Repertoires were generated with immunoSEQ multiplex PCR, while TCRdb's copy carries only in-frame clones and drops some. V, J and clone size are taken as reported in that table, and D and trimming were inferred from the DNA itself. The sample contains approximately 36,000 clones, about 88% of which appear only once. Germline V gene sequence: CDR1 MNHEY, CDR2 SMNVEV (reference sequence). V dropped 6 bases and J dropped 2; count of bases not matched to a gene: 10. The CDR3 sequence is 16 residues long.

The TCR originated in a human donor in a cohort sampled during active COVID-19. Source material: peripheral blood. The V call is TRBV27, the J call TRBJ2-7; 10 bases align to TRBD2. CDR3 sequence reads: CASSRLRTSGTYEQYF. The DNA for the CDR3 is TGTGCCAGCAGCCGATTAAGGACTAGCGGAACCTACGAGCAGTACTTC.